The 26 T cell receptor beta chains below come from one sample, sequenced in a study of cytomegalovirus exposure and HLA in healthy donors. PCR used 60 Vbeta primers and 13 Jbeta primers. TCRdb's copy holds only in-frame clones and misses some; the assay was immunoSEQ multiplex PCR. This sample has about 180,000 clones, with over 70% found just once. The specimen was PBMCs. The receptors here all came from an older woman in good health and CMV-seropositive.

The CDR3 nucleotides read TGCGCCAGCAGCCAAGATCCGCTAGCGGTCCCCGGGCAGTTCTTC. Amino acids: CASSQDPLAVPGQFF. The gene calls are TRBV4-1 and TRBJ2-1; 7 bases line up with TRBD2. CDR1 and CDR2 (germline): MGHRA, YSYEKL. V gave up 0 bases and J gave up 12 bases; unmatched junction bases: 11. The CDR3 is 15 amino acids.

This rearrangement joins TRBV6-5 to TRBJ1-3, with 8 bases fitting TRBD1. V was clipped by 4 bases and J by 2 bases; unmatched bases: 7. Germline CDR1 MNHEY, CDR2 SVGAGI. The CDR3 totals 16 residues. The CDR3 reads CASSSHQTGAGNTIYF. Written as DNA, the CDR3 is TGTGCCAGCAGTTCGCATCAGACAGGGGCTGGAAACACCATATATTTT.

The J gene is TRBJ1-5, the V gene TRBV6-5; D not certain. The CDR3 totals 15 residues. The V end lost 10 bases, the J end lost 5 bases, and 21 bases lay between the germline ends. CDR1 is MNHEY and CDR2 is SVGAGI in the germline V gene. The CDR3 here is CATPSPRENHQPQHF. The CDR3 nucleotides are TGTGCCACCCCATCTCCCCGGGAAAACCATCAGCCCCAGCATTTT.

The chain combines TRBV7-3 with TRBJ2-3; D unresolved. Trimming cost V 5 bases and J 5 bases, with 11 bases left between them. This CDR3 comprises 13 residues. Germline CDR1 is SGHTA and CDR2 is FQGTGA. The CDR3 nucleotides read TGTGCCAGCAGCCTTTTTAGTGAAGATACGCAGTATTTT. Translation: CASSLFSEDTQYF. Using reference TRBV7-3 and TRBJ2-3 for the parts outside the CDR3, the full variable domain is GAGVSQTPSNKVTEKGKYVELRCDPISGHTALYWYRQSLGQGPEFLIYFQGTGAADDSGLPNDRFFAVRPEGSVSTLKIQRTERGDSAVYLCASSLFSEDTQYFGPGTRLTVL.

The gene calls are TRBV6-5 and TRBJ2-7, with a weak D call TRBD2 (6 bases). Per the germline V gene, CDR1 is MNHEY and CDR2 is SVGAGI. Trimming removed 5 bases at V and 3 bases at J, with 11 bases between. The length of the CDR3 is 13 residues. The CDR3 loop reads CASSQRRGYEQYF. DNA of the CDR3: TGTGCCAGCAGTCAACGGCGGGGCTACGAGCAGTACTTC.

The chain recombines TRBV11-2 with TRBJ2-7; D is unclear. Trimming removed 2 bases from V and 6 bases from J, with 8 bases in between. Germline V gene lookup returns CDR1 SGHAT and CDR2 FQNNGV. The CDR3 totals 12 residues. DNA for the CDR3: TGTGCCAGCAGCTTAATGGGCGCCGAGCAGTACTTC. Translated: CASSLMGAEQYF.

This chain links TRBV23-1 with TRBJ2-7, with 7 bases fitting TRBD1. TRBV23-1 is an open reading frame, and its role is uncertain. There are 15 residues in the CDR3. The V gene end was trimmed by 8 bases and the J gene end by 0 bases; junction bases not matched to a gene: 10. CDR3 protein: CASRHGTASSYEQYF. The CDR3 region has the DNA TGCGCCAGCCGACACGGGACAGCAAGCTCCTACGAGCAGTACTTC.

The chain carries TRBV7-6 and TRBJ2-5; unclear D gene. The CDR3 is made up of 16 amino acids. V was shortened by 4 bases and J by 4 bases, with 19 bases between the two germline ends. The germline V gene encodes CDR1 SGHVS and CDR2 FNYEAQ. This CDR3 reads CASSSPRVMSAETQYF. Here the CDR3 DNA reads TGTGCCAGCAGCTCCCCCCGGGTGATGAGTGCAGAGACCCAGTACTTC.

This clone appeared once. The chain carries TRBV29-1 and TRBJ2-2; TRBD1 matches 8 bases. The V gene's germline CDR1 is SQVTM and CDR2 ANQGSEA. This CDR3 has 14 amino acids. The V segment lost 6 bases and the J segment 5 bases; nucleotides outside the gene matches: 8. The CDR3 nucleotides are TGCAGCGTGTTGACAGGGGCAGAGACCGGGGAGCTGTTTTTT. This encodes CSVLTGAETGELFF.

The V gene is TRBV5-1, the J gene TRBJ1-3; 9 nucleotides line up with TRBD1. With V trimmed by 2 bases and J by 0 bases, 9 bases remained unmatched. Germline V gene data show CDR1 as SGHRS and CDR2 as YFSETQ. CDR3 length: 18 residues. The CDR3 sequence: CASSLRSVGQGSGNTIYF. The DNA of the CDR3 is TGCGCCAGCAGCTTACGGTCTGTGGGACAGGGCTCTGGAAACACCATATATTTT.

This chain uses TRBV5-1 with TRBJ1-2; possibly TRBD1 for D (5 bases). The CDR3 runs 15 residues. CDR1 and CDR2 (germline): SGHRS, YFSETQ. V shed 5 bases and J shed 0 bases, with 14 bases lying between them. Here the CDR3 reads CASRAGEETNYGYTF. Here the CDR3 DNA reads TGCGCCAGCAGAGCGGGGGAGGAAACTAACTATGGCTACACCTTC.

There are a few counts of this clone. The chain's CDR3 is CASSPSLAGGVKETQYF. As DNA, the CDR3 is TGTGCCAGCAGCCCTTCGCTAGCGGGAGGGGTAAAAGAGACCCAGTACTTC. The genes are TRBV5-4 and TRBJ2-5, with 12 bases lining up with TRBD2. CDR1 is SGHNT and CDR2 is YYREEE in the germline V gene (reference sequence). The CDR3 contains 17 residues. The J segment lost 3 bases and the V segment lost 4 bases, leaving 10 bases of the junction unmatched.

CDR3 residues: CASSYWDRYTGELFF. DNA for the CDR3: TGTGCCAGCAGTTACTGGGACAGGTACACCGGGGAGCTGTTTTTT. The chain carries TRBV6-5 and TRBJ2-2, with 8 positions matching TRBD1. The CDR3 covers 15 residues. Germline V CDR1 and CDR2: MNHEY, SVGAGI. Trimming removed 1 base from V and 3 bases from J; junction bases left unmatched: 1.

The V gene is TRBV12-5, the J gene TRBJ1-2; 11 bases are shared with TRBD1. The CDR3 is made up of 13 amino acids. The V segment lost 5 bases and the J segment 4 bases; nucleotides outside the gene matches: 0. CDR1 and CDR2 (germline): LGHNT, FRNRAP. This CDR3 reads CASGGQGAYGYTF. In DNA form, the CDR3 reads TGTGCTAGTGGTGGACAGGGGGCCTATGGCTACACCTTC.

This chain uses TRBV5-1 with TRBJ2-7, with 9 bases matching TRBD1. The germline CDR1 and CDR2 sequences are SGHRS and YFSETQ. The CDR3 is made up of 16 amino acids. The trim removed 0 bases at V and 6 bases at J, leaving 10 bases unmatched. In DNA, the CDR3 is TGCGCCAGCAGCTTGGGGTTACAGGGGGCGCCCATCGAGCAGTACTTC. The encoded protein is CASSLGLQGAPIEQYF.

The chain has TRBV27 and TRBJ2-7, with 8 positions matching TRBD1. The germline gives CDR1 MNHEY, CDR2 SMNVEV (reference sequence). The CDR3 consists of 15 residues. With 8 bases clipped from V and 5 bases from J, the junction kept 14 bases outside the gene matches. This CDR3 is CASRFPGTGENEQYF. The CDR3 DNA reads TGTGCCAGCCGATTTCCCGGGACAGGTGAGAACGAGCAGTACTTC.

Only one count was recorded for this clone. The chain couples TRBV5-4 to TRBJ2-1; 10 bases line up with TRBD2. CDR1 and CDR2 from the germline V gene are SGHNT and YYREEE (reference sequence). With 4 bases clipped from V and 4 bases from J, the junction kept 5 bases outside the gene matches. CDR3 length: 15 residues. The DNA for the CDR3 is TGTGCCAGCAGCCCCAGGACTAGCGGTTACAATGAGCAGTTCTTC. Translated, it gives CASSPRTSGYNEQFF.

V is TRBV5-1 and J is TRBJ1-2; perhaps TRBD1 as D (6 bases). CDR1 is SGHRS, CDR2 YFSETQ, per germline. Trimming left V 0 bases short and J 8 bases short, with 11 bases between. The CDR3 contains 13 residues. In DNA, the CDR3 is TGCGCCAGCAGCTTGGCCTCAGGGGAAGGCTACACCTTC. Translated: CASSLASGEGYTF.

The gene calls are TRBV30 and TRBJ2-1, with 12 positions matching TRBD1. The junction had 10 bases not matched to a gene; V was cut back by 4 bases and J by 0 bases. CDR3 length: 18 amino acids. Germline V lookup: CDR1 GTSNPN, CDR2 SVGIG (reference sequence). CDR3 nucleotide sequence: TGTGCCTGGACCCGGGACAGGGGGCGCAGGAGCTCCTACAATGAGCAGTTCTTC. Translation: CAWTRDRGRRSSYNEQFF.

This clone occurred a few times. In the same sample, other DNA sequences code for this CDR3. The rearrangement joins TRBV7-3 to TRBJ1-1; 8 bases are a match to TRBD1. Germline CDR1 is SGHTA and CDR2 is FQGTGA. V lost 5 bases and J lost 1; bases outside the gene matches: 3. The CDR3 has 14 amino acids. The CDR3 loop reads CASSPTGGNTEAFF. The CDR3 coding sequence is TGTGCCAGCAGCCCAACAGGGGGGAACACTGAAGCTTTCTTT.

The V and J genes are TRBV2 and TRBJ1-2; D gene uncertain. This CDR3 is built from 15 residues. Trimming removed 5 bases from V and 4 bases from J, with 17 bases in between. Germline CDR1 reads SNHLY; CDR2 reads FYNNEI. DNA of the CDR3: TGTGCCAGCAGTCGGACTGCGGCATCGGGCTATGGCTACACCTTC. Translating gives CASSRTAASGYGYTF.

For this clone: One end of the junction does not line up with germline, which may come from a read error. The chain uses TRBV6-5 and TRBJ2-6, with 7 bases lining up with TRBD1. Germline V gene lookup returns CDR1 MNHEY and CDR2 SVGAGI. This CDR3 comprises 16 residues. The CDR3 here is CASSYNGGKGANGLTF. Written as DNA, the CDR3 is TGTGCCAGCAGTTACAATGGGGGTAAGGGGGCCAACGGCCTGACTTTC.

This clone was found a few times. This chain links TRBV4-3 with TRBJ2-2; D may be TRBD2 (6 bases). V dropped 0 bases and J dropped 2 bases, with 10 bases sitting between them. This CDR3 is 16 amino acids long. In germline, CDR1 is LGHNA, CDR2 YSLEER. The CDR3 is CASSQEWRGNTGELFF. The CDR3 coding sequence is TGCGCCAGCAGCCAAGAATGGAGGGGTAACACCGGGGAGCTGTTTTTT.

The V and J genes are TRBV5-1 and TRBJ2-5; TRBD2 is a possible D gene (5 bases). Germline lookup yields CDR1 SGHRS and CDR2 YFSETQ. There are 17 residues in the CDR3. Trimming pared 0 bases from V and 4 bases from J, leaving 19 bases between. CDR3 in DNA: TGCGCCAGCAGCTTGGACCCCGGGGTGTCGGAACGAGAGACCCAGTACTTC. It encodes CASSLDPGVSERETQYF.

The rearrangement links TRBV2 to TRBJ2-1; 11 bases match TRBD2. Germline CDR1 is SNHLY and CDR2 is FYNNEI. V trimming: 6 bases; J trimming: 4 bases; junction bases outside the gene matches: 8. This CDR3 spans 16 amino acids. The CDR3 DNA sequence: TGTGCCAGCAGGGAACTGACTAGCGGGAATTACAATGAGCAGTTCTTC. Residues: CASRELTSGNYNEQFF.

The rearrangement joins TRBV7-9 to TRBJ1-4; D perhaps matches TRBD1 (6 bases). Trimming stripped 6 bases from V and 5 bases from J, with 13 bases between. The CDR3 covers 14 residues. Per germline, CDR1 SEHNR and CDR2 FQNEAQ (reference sequence). The chain's CDR3 is CASSNRDKNEKLFF. The CDR3 DNA reads as TGTGCCAGCAGTAACCGGGACAAAAATGAAAAACTGTTTTTT.